The entry below describes one TCR beta chain. Its antigen remains unidentified. This specimen belongs to a study of beta chain features in type 1 diabetes. Study at large: All of the samples together had 85 million to 140 million sorted cells examined.

The authors reverse transcribed all of the isolated RNA, so sequencing captured expressed TCRB transcripts. Using immunoSEQ multiplex PCR, the repertoire was profiled, and TCRdb retains in-frame clones only, with some absent. The table has hundreds of thousands of clones, about an eighth seen once. Each of the CD4+ naive, central memory, regulatory and stem cell-like memory populations was sorted via CD45RO/CCR7/CD25/CD127/CD95/CD27. Findings and limits, study-wide: All four CD4+ subsets from Type 1 diabetes patients carried moderately but significantly shorter TCRB CDR3s.

This CDR3 comprises 14 residues. Germline V gene lookup returns CDR1 SEHNR and CDR2 FQNEAQ (reference sequence). V was cut by 6 bases and J by 1 base, with 13 bases left in between. The clonotype originates from a man between 18 and 29 years old with type 1 diabetes. The chain recombines TRBV7-9 with TRBJ2-7; D is possibly TRBD1 or TRBD2 (6 bases each). The sequencing sample was made of naive CD4+ T cells from blood. In DNA form, the CDR3 reads TGTGCCAGCAGTTCCGGGGGCGATTCCTACGAGCAGTACTTC. Protein: CASSSGGDSYEQYF.